Listed here are 21 T cell receptor beta chains from one sample, sequenced in a study of blood T cell repertoires in COVID-19. Method: immunoSEQ multiplex PCR; TCRdb's copy keeps in-frame clones and lacks some. The sample holds tens of thousands of clones, about four fifths seen once. Sequencing was performed on peripheral blood. Receptors originate from a human donor in a cohort sampled during active COVID-19.

This chain links TRBV2 with TRBJ1-1, with a weak D call TRBD1 (6 bases). Trimming left V 6 bases short and J 6 bases short, with 17 bases between. Germline V gene lookup returns CDR1 SNHLY and CDR2 FYNNEI. The CDR3 is made up of 14 amino acids. CDR3 sequence: CASSPLGASSEAFF. The CDR3 bases are TGTGCCAGCAGCCCCCTGGGGGCGTCATCTGAAGCTTTCTTT.

V usage is TRBV7-6 and J usage is TRBJ1-3, with unresolved D. Trimming took off 1 base at V and 0 bases at J, with 10 bases between the two ends. This CDR3 has 16 residues. The V gene's germline CDR1 is SGHVS and CDR2 FNYEAQ. The DNA of the CDR3 is TGTGCCAGCAGCTTAGTGGGCACAGACTCTGGAAACACCATATATTTT. Translation gives CASSLVGTDSGNTIYF.

V is TRBV27 and J is TRBJ2-3, with 7 nucleotides matching TRBD2. The length of the CDR3 is 15 residues. V shed 3 bases and J 1 base; nucleotides not matched to a gene: 4. Germline CDR1 reads MNHEY; CDR2 reads SMNVEV (reference sequence). CDR3 protein: CASSFIAGRTDTQYF. The CDR3 coding sequence is TGTGCCAGCAGTTTTATAGCGGGTCGCACAGATACGCAGTATTTT.

The V gene is TRBV2, the J gene TRBJ1-5, with D perhaps matching TRBD1 (5 bases). The germline V gene encodes CDR1 SNHLY and CDR2 FYNNEI. The V end lost 7 bases, the J end lost 3 bases, and 10 bases lay between the germline ends. The length of the CDR3 is 13 residues. The CDR3 protein is CASTGQYNQPQHF. The DNA of the CDR3 is TGTGCCAGCACAGGGCAGTACAATCAGCCCCAGCATTTT.

This clone showed up just once. The CDR3 here is CASSKQGAISKQYF. DNA for the CDR3: TGTGCCAGCAGCAAACAGGGGGCGATAAGTAAGCAGTACTTC. The genes are TRBV3-1 (or the pseudogene TRBV3-2) and TRBJ2-7; 9 nucleotides align to TRBD1. CDR1 is LGHDT, CDR2 YNNKEL, per germline (reference sequence). CDR3 length: 14 residues. V was clipped by 5 bases and J by 8 bases; unmatched bases: 10.

The chain uses TRBV28 and TRBJ2-5; TRBD2 might be the D (5 bases). The CDR3 spans 14 residues. V lost 2 bases, J lost 5 bases, and 12 bases lay in between. Germline V gene data show CDR1 as MDHEN and CDR2 as SYDVKM. The DNA of the CDR3 is TGTGCCAGCAGTTTAACGGGAAGAGTGGAGACCCAGTACTTC. It codes for CASSLTGRVETQYF. The complete variable domain, with remaining parts taken from reference TRBV28 and TRBJ2-5, reads DVKVTQSSRYLVKRTGEKVFLECVQDMDHENMFWYRQDPGLGLRLIYFSYDVKMKEKGDIPEGYSVSREKKERFSLILESASTNQTSMYLCASSLTGRVETQYFGPGTRLLVL.

The J gene is TRBJ1-3, the V gene TRBV5-6, with 7 bases lining up with TRBD1. The CDR3 sequence is 16 residues long. Germline CDR1 is SGHDT and CDR2 is YYEEEE. Trimming at V came to 4 bases and at J to 3 bases, leaving 10 bases not matched to a gene. CDR3 nucleotide sequence: TGTGCCAGCAGCCAGATACAGGGGACGGTTGGAAACACCATATATTTT. Protein sequence: CASSQIQGTVGNTIYF.

This chain connects TRBV5-1 to TRBJ2-5, with 9 bases matching TRBD2. The germline gives CDR1 SGHRS, CDR2 YFSETQ. The CDR3 is 16 amino acids. Unmatched junction bases numbered 9, after V lost 1 base and J lost 5 bases. Written as DNA, the CDR3 is TGCGCCAGCAGCTTGAACGTAGCGGGGGAGGGCGAGACCCAGTACTTC. Translation: CASSLNVAGEGETQYF.

The chain couples TRBV20-1 to TRBJ2-1; 10 bases are shared with TRBD2. Germline V CDR1 and CDR2: DFQATT, SNEGSKA (reference sequence). The CDR3 spans 16 residues. J gave up 5 bases and V 3 bases, and 10 bases lay outside the gene matches. The CDR3 DNA reads as TGCAGTGCTAGTCGTGTAAGGACTAGCGGCAACAATGAGCAGTTCTTC. Its translation: CSASRVRTSGNNEQFF.

The gene calls are TRBV28 and TRBJ2-1; no clear D gene. Between the trimmed V and J ends, which lost 6 bases and 9 bases, there was a span of 24 bases. The CDR3 has 16 amino acids. Per the germline V gene, CDR1 is MDHEN and CDR2 is SYDVKM. The CDR3 nucleotides are TGTGCCAGCAGCTTAATTGGCAGGTTCGAGATGGGTGAGCAGTTCTTC. Its protein is CASSLIGRFEMGEQFF.

The gene calls are TRBV5-6 and TRBJ2-5; 7 bases are a match to TRBD1. The CDR3 has 14 residues. V shed 1 base and J 1 base; nucleotides not matched to a gene: 1. CDR1 and CDR2 (germline): SGHDT, YYEEEE. The CDR3 spells CASSLRDSQETQYF. CDR3 DNA sequence: TGTGCCAGCAGCTTGAGGGACAGCCAAGAGACCCAGTACTTC.

V and J are TRBV14 and TRBJ1-2; D is possibly TRBD1 (5 bases). The CDR3 consists of 14 residues. Germline CDR1 is SGHDN and CDR2 is FVKESK. The V end lost 4 bases, the J end lost 6 bases, and 15 bases lay between the germline ends. CDR3 amino acids: CASSPGVYADGYTF. The CDR3 DNA reads TGTGCCAGCAGCCCGGGGGTTTACGCGGATGGCTACACCTTC.

The chain uses TRBV29-1 and TRBJ1-2; D remains unclear. Germline V gene sequence: CDR1 SQVTM, CDR2 ANQGSEA. Deletions cut 2 bases from V and 3 bases from J, with 13 bases between. The CDR3 extends over 14 amino acids. The CDR3 loop reads CSVELVPHHYGYTF. For the CDR3, the DNA is TGCAGCGTTGAACTTGTCCCACACCACTATGGCTACACCTTC.

This chain connects TRBV3-1 (or the pseudogene TRBV3-2) to TRBJ2-5; a possible D gene is TRBD1 (6 bases). Trimming pared 4 bases from V and 0 bases from J, leaving 9 bases between. The CDR3 is 14 amino acids. Looked up from germline, CDR1 is LGHDT and CDR2 is YNNKEL (reference sequence). The CDR3 protein is CASSPQGNQETQYF. CDR3 DNA sequence: TGTGCCAGCAGCCCGCAGGGGAACCAAGAGACCCAGTACTTC.

This clone was seen only a few times. This sequence joins TRBV28 and TRBJ2-7, with TRBD1 identical over 8 bases. The CDR3 loop spans 14 amino acids. Germline CDR1 reads MDHEN; CDR2 reads SYDVKM. V lost 5 bases, J lost 3 bases, and 6 bases stayed unmatched. CDR3 protein: CASSPGTGNYEQYF. CDR3 coding DNA: TGTGCCAGCAGTCCCGGGACAGGTAACTACGAGCAGTACTTC.

J is TRBJ2-7 and V is TRBV5-1, with D possibly matching TRBD2 (5 bases). Trimming removed 0 bases at V and 3 bases at J, with 10 bases between. CDR1 and CDR2 (germline): SGHRS, YFSETQ. CDR3 length: 14 residues. CDR3 nucleotides: TGCGCCAGCAGCTTGGTTGGACTTAGCTACGAGCAGTACTTC. Translation gives CASSLVGLSYEQYF.

The V call is TRBV6-6, the J call TRBJ1-2; tentative D call: TRBD1 (6 bases). The CDR3 contains 15 residues. CDR1 is MNHNY, CDR2 SVGAGI, per germline (reference sequence). Trimming cost V 4 bases and J 7 bases, with 19 bases left between them. The DNA for the CDR3 is TGTGCCAGCAGTTTCGGGGAGGGGGTTAGAGGTGGCTACACCTTC. Protein sequence: CASSFGEGVRGGYTF.

V is TRBV6-5 and J is TRBJ2-1; 9 bases are a match to TRBD1. CDR1 and CDR2 from the germline V gene are MNHEY and SVGAGI. This CDR3 contains 13 residues. Trimming took 6 bases from V and 13 from J; bases not matched to a gene: 10. The CDR3 sequence: CASSFGTGKDQFF. CDR3 in DNA: TGTGCCAGCAGCTTCGGGACAGGGAAGGATCAGTTCTTC.

The chain couples TRBV5-4 to TRBJ2-1, with 9 bases fitting TRBD2. The germline CDR1 and CDR2 sequences are SGHNT and YYREEE (reference sequence). This CDR3 region has 16 residues. V was clipped by 0 bases and J by 2 bases; unmatched bases: 3. The DNA of the CDR3 is TGTGCCAGCAGCTTGGGCGGGGGGGATGCCTACAATGAGCAGTTCTTC. Translation: CASSLGGGDAYNEQFF.

V gene TRBV23-1 combines with J gene TRBJ1-5; 9 nucleotides line up with TRBD1. TRBV23-1 is reported as an ORF; its role is uncertain. V lost 7 bases and J lost 0; bases outside the gene matches: 13. The CDR3 spans 18 residues. In DNA form, the CDR3 reads TGCGCCAGCACCCCGCGCCGGGACAGGGACATTAGCAATCAGCCCCAGCATTTT. This codes for CASTPRRDRDISNQPQHF.

The gene calls are TRBV9 and TRBJ2-7; 13 bases map to TRBD2. With V trimmed by 4 bases and J by 5 bases, 12 bases remained unmatched. The CDR3 consists of 17 residues. From germline, CDR1 is SGDLS and CDR2 YYNGEE. The CDR3 is CASSHRGGTSGMDEQYF. The CDR3 DNA follows: TGTGCCAGCAGCCACCGGGGTGGGACTAGCGGGATGGACGAGCAGTACTTC.